The 28 T cell receptor beta chains reported below all come from one sample, sequenced in a study of T cells after yellow fever vaccination. Via MiXCR, TCRdb re-called the 5' RACE reads, giving one row per CDR3 protein. The table shows 400,000 or so distinct CDR3 sequences, with 15% to 20% occurring only once. The sequencing used PBMCs, collected before the yellow fever booster vaccination. The receptors were gathered from a man aged 18-30 years who received the YFV17D yellow fever vaccine.

This clonotype showed up many times. The chain has TRBV29-1 and TRBJ1-1; D is ambiguous. Deletions cut 7 bases from V and 11 bases from J, with 17 bases between. The CDR3 loop spans 11 amino acids. The germline V gene has CDR1 SQVTM and CDR2 ANQGSEA. Here the CDR3 reads CSAGLDRLAFF. The CDR3 bases are TGCAGCGCCGGCCTCGATCGGCTTGCTTTCTTT.

The chain employs TRBV14 and TRBJ2-2; no clear D gene. The V and J ends lost 0 bases and 3 bases respectively, with 8 bases between them. The germline gives CDR1 SGHDN, CDR2 FVKESK. The CDR3 extends over 15 amino acids. The CDR3 sequence: CASSQDLGYTGELFF. The CDR3 nucleotides are TGTGCCAGCAGCCAAGATCTGGGGTACACCGGGGAGCTGTTTTTT.

This sequence joins TRBV9 and TRBJ1-5; the D is unclear. This CDR3 is 11 amino acids long. The germline V gene has CDR1 SGDLS and CDR2 YYNGEE. The ends were cut back, 3 bases at V and 9 bases at J, with 7 bases in the middle. CDR3 sequence reads: CASSADPPQHF. In DNA, the CDR3 is TGTGCCAGCAGCGCTGATCCGCCCCAGCATTTT. Filled out from reference TRBV9 and TRBJ1-5, the complete variable domain reads DSGVTQTPKHLITATGQRVTLRCSPRSGDLSVYWYQQSLDQGLQFLIQYYNGEERAKGNILERFSAQQFPDLHSELNLSSLELGDSALYFCASSADPPQHFGDGTRLSIL.

J is TRBJ2-1 and V is TRBV12-3 or TRBV12-4; 7 bases map to TRBD2. V was pared by 4 bases and J by 4 bases, with 7 bases of the junction left unmatched. The CDR3 is made up of 15 amino acids. CDR3 nucleotide sequence: TGTGCCAGCAGTTACTTAGGGGAGGGATACAATGAGCAGTTCTTC. Translated: CASSYLGEGYNEQFF.

This clonotype was counted between two and nine times. The V and J genes are TRBV5-4 and TRBJ2-6; D ambiguous. The CDR3 loop spans 14 amino acids. Germline lookup yields CDR1 SGHNT and CDR2 YYREEE (reference sequence). V was shortened by 2 bases and J by 4 bases, with 7 bases between the two germline ends. CDR3 region: CASSLHFGANVLTF. In DNA, the CDR3 is TGTGCCAGCAGCTTACATTTCGGGGCCAACGTCCTGACTTTC. The variable domain in full, completed from reference TRBV5-4 and TRBJ2-6, reads ETGVTQSPTHLIKTRGQQVTLRCSSQSGHNTVSWYQQALGQGPQFIFQYYREEENGRGNFPPRFSGLQFPNYSSELNVNALELDDSALYLCASSLHFGANVLTFGAGSRLTVL.

The chain joins TRBV9 to TRBJ1-4; TRBD1 matches 8 bases. The CDR3 runs to 17 residues. Germline assignment: CDR1 SGDLS and CDR2 YYNGEE. V shed 3 bases, J shed 4 bases, and the junction held 11 bases outside the gene matches. For the CDR3, the DNA is TGTGCCAGCAGCGAGAGAGCAGGGGGCTCCTTTAATGAAAAACTGTTTTTT. Encoded protein: CASSERAGGSFNEKLFF.

This clonotype was found a few times. The chain links TRBV5-1 to TRBJ1-2; no reliable D call. V was pared by 4 bases and J by 2 bases, with 18 bases between. This CDR3 is 16 amino acids long. The germline gives CDR1 SGHRS, CDR2 YFSETQ. Written as DNA, the CDR3 is TGCGCCAGCAGCGACCCGTCACGGGGTTTCAACTATGGCTACACCTTC. Protein: CASSDPSRGFNYGYTF.

Of note for this clonotype: It may be a read error: a sequence one base away is much more abundant. The rearrangement uses TRBV5-5 and TRBJ1-1; no clear D. Trimming stripped 2 bases from V and 1 base from J, with 6 bases between. The length of the CDR3 is 13 residues. Germline CDR1 is SGHKS and CDR2 is YYEKEE (reference sequence). CDR3 amino acids: CASSFATNTEAFF. Here the CDR3 DNA reads TGTGCCAGCAGCTTCGCCACGAACACTGAAGCTTTCTTT.

The rearrangement links TRBV15 to TRBJ2-2; no clear D. The CDR3 length is 16 residues. Between the trimmed V and J ends, which lost 0 bases and 0 bases, there was a span of 8 bases. CDR1 is LNHNV and CDR2 is YYDKDF in the germline V gene (reference sequence). The CDR3 reads CATSRDSGSNTGELFF. The CDR3 DNA reads as TGTGCCACCAGCAGAGATAGTGGTTCGAACACCGGGGAGCTGTTTTTT.

In its sample, this clonotype was seen a few times. The chain carries TRBV7-9 and TRBJ1-2; D unresolved. CDR3 size: 12 residues. The ends were cut back, 2 bases at V and 8 bases at J, with 9 bases in the middle. Germline CDR1 SEHNR, CDR2 FQNEAQ (reference sequence). In DNA, the CDR3 is TGTGCCAGCAGCTTAAAAGGGATCGGCTACACCTTC. The encoded protein is CASSLKGIGYTF.

The V call is TRBV4-1, the J call TRBJ2-3; the D gene could be TRBD1 or TRBD2 (6 bases each). This CDR3 region has 15 residues. Germline V gene data show CDR1 as MGHRA and CDR2 as YSYEKL. Trimming took 4 bases from V and 6 from J, leaving 17 bases between them. CDR3 in amino acids: CASSPQGLSGDTQYF. The CDR3 nucleotides read TGCGCCAGCAGCCCCCAGGGGTTAAGCGGGGATACGCAGTATTTT.

This clonotype occurred a few times. The rearrangement links TRBV6-5 to TRBJ2-7, with 9 positions matching TRBD2. In germline, CDR1 is MNHEY, CDR2 SVGAGI. The J segment lost 0 bases and the V segment lost 5 bases, leaving 5 bases of the junction unmatched. The CDR3 is 15 amino acids. The CDR3 loop is CASSPLAGPSYEQYF. CDR3 coding DNA: TGTGCCAGCAGTCCCCTAGCGGGGCCCTCCTACGAGCAGTACTTC.

The genes are TRBV7-2 and TRBJ1-6; TRBD1 matches at 9 bases. V was clipped by 5 bases and J by 18 bases; unmatched bases: 11. The CDR3 has 13 residues. CDR1 and CDR2 (germline): SGHTA, FQGNSA. As DNA, the CDR3 is TGTGCCAGCAGCATGTCACAGGGGGCAGAACACCACTTT. This sequence encodes CASSMSQGAEHHF.

This clonotype was observed a handful of times. The gene calls are TRBV6-5 and TRBJ2-7; tentatively, D is TRBD1 (6 bases). Germline V gene sequence: CDR1 MNHEY, CDR2 SVGAGI. V lost 0 bases to trimming and J lost 7 bases, with 13 bases between them. CDR3 size: 14 residues. CDR3 residues: CASSYSSGAGEQYF. CDR3 nucleotide sequence: TGTGCCAGCAGTTACTCCTCAGGGGCAGGGGAGCAGTACTTC.

The rearrangement uses TRBV2 and TRBJ1-2; TRBD1 matches 9 bases. The length of the CDR3 is 12 residues. Germline V lookup: CDR1 SNHLY, CDR2 FYNNEI. The V gene end was trimmed by 6 bases and the J gene end by 6 bases; junction bases not matched to a gene: 2. CDR3 sequence: CASRGQGHGYTF. The CDR3 DNA reads TGTGCCAGCAGGGGACAGGGCCATGGCTACACCTTC. Together with reference TRBV2 and TRBJ1-2, the CDR3 gives the full variable domain: EPEVTQTPSHQVTQMGQEVILRCVPISNHLYFYWYRQILGQKVEFLVSFYNNEISEKSEIFDDQFSVERPDGSNFTLKIRSTKLEDSAMYFCASRGQGHGYTFGSGTRLTVV.

V and J are TRBV20-1 and TRBJ2-7; D might be TRBD1 or TRBD2, each matching 6 bases. The V and J ends lost 2 bases and 0 bases respectively, with 11 bases between them. The CDR3 is 14 amino acids. CDR1 is DFQATT, CDR2 SNEGSKA, per germline (reference sequence). As DNA, the CDR3 is TGCAGTGCTAGAACGGGGGCACTCTCCTACGAGCAGTACTTC. Protein sequence: CSARTGALSYEQYF.

The rearrangement links TRBV20-1 to TRBJ2-5; possibly TRBD1 for D (5 bases). From germline, CDR1 is DFQATT and CDR2 SNEGSKA (reference sequence). This CDR3 has 14 amino acids. Trimming stripped 6 bases from V and 3 bases from J, with 17 bases between. CDR3 protein: CSAPRQGSEETQYF. The DNA of the CDR3 is TGCAGTGCCCCGAGGCAGGGCTCGGAAGAGACCCAGTACTTC.

The gene calls are TRBV5-1 and TRBJ1-1; 7 bases agree with TRBD1. J lost 1 base, V lost 4 bases, and 7 bases had no gene match. The CDR3 runs to 15 residues. Germline V gene data show CDR1 as SGHRS and CDR2 as YFSETQ. This CDR3 reads CASSIRQGWNTEAFF. The CDR3 DNA reads TGCGCCAGCAGCATCCGACAGGGATGGAACACTGAAGCTTTCTTT. The full variable domain, with the rest looked up from reference TRBV5-1 and TRBJ1-1, is KAGVTQTPRYLIKTRGQQVTLSCSPISGHRSVSWYQQTPGQGLQFLFEYFSETQRNKGNFPGRFSGRQFSNSRSEMNVSTLELGDSALYLCASSIRQGWNTEAFFGQGTRLTVV.

This chain links TRBV20-1 with TRBJ2-5, with TRBD2 matching 13 bases. V was clipped by 0 bases and J by 4 bases; unmatched bases: 5. This CDR3 has 16 amino acids. The germline gives CDR1 DFQATT, CDR2 SNEGSKA (reference sequence). In nucleotides, the CDR3 is TGCAGTGCTAGAGATCCCGGACTAGCGGGGGCAGAGACCCAGTACTTC. Amino acid sequence: CSARDPGLAGAETQYF.

The genes are TRBV7-2 and TRBJ2-3; weak D call: TRBD1 (7 bases). This CDR3 region has 15 residues. Germline assignment: CDR1 SGHTA and CDR2 FQGNSA. The V gene lost 4 bases and the J gene lost 5 bases, with 16 bases spanning the gap. The CDR3, as DNA: TGTGCCAGCAGCTGGGTGCAGGGGGGCGTAGATACGCAGTATTTT. The encoded protein is CASSWVQGGVDTQYF.

The chain uses TRBV20-1 and TRBJ1-5; no clear D. V dropped 5 bases and J dropped 0 bases, with 8 bases sitting between them. This CDR3 has 13 amino acids. Looked up from germline, CDR1 is DFQATT and CDR2 is SNEGSKA (reference sequence). The CDR3 sequence: CSAVTPSNQPQHF. As DNA, the CDR3 is TGCAGTGCTGTGACACCTAGCAATCAGCCCCAGCATTTT.

This chain links TRBV6-6 with TRBJ2-3; TRBD2 aligns across 7 bases. J gave up 2 bases and V 4 bases, and 15 bases lay outside the gene matches. The length of the CDR3 is 18 residues. Looked up from germline, CDR1 is MNHNY and CDR2 is SVGAGI (reference sequence). The CDR3 here is CASSFTTDAGDSTDTQYF. The CDR3 DNA sequence: TGTGCCAGCAGTTTCACCACCGATGCGGGGGACTCCACAGATACGCAGTATTTT.

This clonotype showed up just a few times. The rearrangement links TRBV12-3 or TRBV12-4 to TRBJ1-2, with 7 bases aligning to TRBD1. V shed 5 bases and J 6 bases; nucleotides not matched to a gene: 9. CDR3 length equals 14 residues. The DNA of the CDR3 is TGTGCCAGCAGTCCGTGGACAGGCGACCATGGCTACACCTTC. It is translated as CASSPWTGDHGYTF.

This clonotype has only a few counts. J is TRBJ2-5 and V is TRBV29-1, with 8 bases identical to TRBD2. Germline CDR1 reads SQVTM; CDR2 reads ANQGSEA. The CDR3 is 16 residues long. The ends lost 2 bases at V and 1 base at J; junction bases unmatched: 9. CDR3 sequence: CSVELISGAPQETQYF. CDR3 DNA sequence: TGCAGCGTTGAATTAATTAGCGGGGCCCCCCAAGAGACCCAGTACTTC.

V and J are TRBV12-3 or TRBV12-4 and TRBJ1-2, with 9 bases lining up with TRBD1. The CDR3 is made up of 12 amino acids. V lost 8 bases to trimming and J lost 9 bases; unmatched junction nucleotides: 7. The CDR3 DNA reads as TGTGCCAGCGGACGGACAGGGGAGCGCTACACCTTC. Translating it yields CASGRTGERYTF.

The V and J genes are TRBV7-2 and TRBJ1-5; a weak D match, TRBD1 (6 bases). There are 14 residues in the CDR3. Germline V gene data show CDR1 as SGHTA and CDR2 as FQGNSA. Trimming removed 2 bases at V and 4 bases at J, with 9 bases between. CDR3 residues: CASSLPGANQPQHF. The CDR3 DNA sequence: TGTGCCAGCAGCTTACCAGGGGCAAATCAGCCCCAGCATTTT.

The chain carries TRBV4-3 and TRBJ2-2, with 11 bases that match TRBD2. The germline V gene has CDR1 LGHNA and CDR2 YSLEER. V was pared by 4 bases and J by 5 bases, with 9 bases of the junction left unmatched. This CDR3 has 17 residues. CDR3 protein: CASSPAKTSGATGELFF. DNA for the CDR3: TGCGCCAGCAGCCCTGCGAAGACTAGCGGGGCTACCGGGGAGCTGTTTTTT.

This chain connects TRBV6-1 to TRBJ1-4; D is perhaps TRBD1 (5 bases). The CDR3 length is 15 residues. CDR1 and CDR2 from the germline V gene are MNHNS and SASEGT. V dropped 0 bases and J dropped 6 bases, with 11 bases sitting between them. The DNA for the CDR3 is TGTGCCAGCAGTGAAGCCGGGGGGGTGTATGAAAAACTGTTTTTT. Amino acid sequence: CASSEAGGVYEKLFF.